Below are 27 T cell receptor beta chains sequenced from a single sample in a study of blood T cell repertoires in COVID-19. Here immunoSEQ multiplex PCR was the method, and the copy in TCRdb shows in-frame clones only, minus some. Found here are around 70,000 clones, over 80% of them singletons; the top ten hold less than 8%. Sequenced input: peripheral blood. The origin of the receptors is a human donor in a cohort sampled during active COVID-19.

This clone has only one observation. The chain is built from TRBV3-1 (or the pseudogene TRBV3-2) and TRBJ2-3; 9 positions match TRBD2. Germline V gene lookup returns CDR1 LGHDT and CDR2 YNNKEL (reference sequence). This CDR3 is 17 amino acids long. V dropped 2 bases and J dropped 1; count of bases not matched to a gene: 7. CDR3 sequence reads: CASSQLPQRGGTDTQYF. The CDR3 DNA reads TGTGCCAGCAGCCAACTACCCCAGCGGGGGGGCACAGATACGCAGTATTTT.

The chain carries TRBV6-1 and TRBJ1-5; no definite D call. Deletions cut 2 bases from V and 1 base from J, with 3 bases between. The CDR3 runs 13 residues. Germline-derived CDR1 and CDR2 are MNHNS and SASEGT. CDR3 residues: CASSEQSNQPQHF. CDR3 nucleotide sequence: TGTGCCAGCAGTGAACAGAGCAATCAGCCCCAGCATTTT.

The chain links TRBV7-2 to TRBJ2-7; TRBD1 might be the D (6 bases). Germline V gene lookup returns CDR1 SGHTA and CDR2 FQGNSA. The CDR3 has 15 amino acids. Trimming took off 5 bases at V and 2 bases at J, with 16 bases between the two ends. The CDR3 loop reads CASSPDGTRTYEQYF. CDR3 coding DNA: TGTGCCAGCAGCCCCGACGGGACACGAACCTACGAGCAGTACTTC.

This CDR3 is CASSIGAGNTIYF. CDR3 bases: TGTGCCAGTAGTATAGGGGCAGGAAACACCATATATTTT. This chain links TRBV19 with TRBJ1-3; D is undetermined. Trimming removed 1 base at V and 4 bases at J, with 5 bases between. The germline V gene has CDR1 LNHDA and CDR2 SQIVND (reference sequence). The CDR3 sequence is 13 residues long.

This sequence joins TRBV19 and TRBJ2-3, with no clear D. Looked up from germline, CDR1 is LNHDA and CDR2 is SQIVND (reference sequence). The CDR3 runs 13 residues. V lost 0 bases, J lost 7 bases, and 8 bases lay in between. The DNA of the CDR3 is TGTGCCAGTAGTATAGAAGCGCTAAATACGCAGTATTTT. Its translation: CASSIEALNTQYF.

J is TRBJ1-1 and V is TRBV19; D uncertain. CDR1 LNHDA and CDR2 SQIVND come from the germline V gene (reference sequence). This CDR3 has 14 amino acids. Trimming shortened V by 4 bases and J by 0 bases, and 9 bases separated the two germline ends. The CDR3 sequence: CASSTRRMNTEAFF. The CDR3 DNA is TGTGCCAGTAGTACCCGCAGGATGAACACTGAAGCTTTCTTT. Full variable domain (missing parts from reference TRBV19 and TRBJ1-1): DGGITQSPKYLFRKEGQNVTLSCEQNLNHDAMYWYRQDPGQGLRLIYYSQIVNDFQKGDIAEGYSVSREKKESFPLTVTSAQKNPTAFYLCASSTRRMNTEAFFGQGTRLTVV.

This chain joins TRBV30 and TRBJ2-7, with D hard to call. This CDR3 region has 11 residues. Germline values: CDR1 GTSNPN, CDR2 SVGIG (reference sequence). Trimming stripped 3 bases from V and 3 bases from J, with 6 bases between. The CDR3 DNA follows: TGTGCCTGGAGCGTTAACTACGAGCAGTACTTC. It specifies CAWSVNYEQYF.

The genes are TRBV6-6 and TRBJ2-2; TRBD2 aligns across 8 bases. There are 15 residues in the CDR3. The germline gives CDR1 MNHNY, CDR2 SVGAGI (reference sequence). The junction had 6 bases not matched to a gene; V was cut back by 6 bases and J by 3 bases. The CDR3 spells CASRRAGVDTGELFF. The CDR3 bases are TGTGCCAGCAGAAGAGCGGGGGTCGACACCGGGGAGCTGTTTTTT.

This chain links TRBV27 with TRBJ2-3; 8 positions agree with TRBD2. This CDR3 has 17 residues. CDR1 is MNHEY and CDR2 is SMNVEV in the germline V gene (reference sequence). The V and J ends lost 1 base and 7 bases, in that order; junction bases with no gene match: 13. The CDR3 is CASSLYPIGGAENTQYF. CDR3 sequence (DNA): TGTGCCAGCAGTTTATATCCCATCGGGGGGGCCGAGAATACGCAGTATTTT.

The V and J genes are TRBV6-5 and TRBJ1-5; 7 nucleotides line up with TRBD1. The CDR3 has 15 amino acids. Germline V gene data show CDR1 as MNHEY and CDR2 as SVGAGI. Trimming took 5 bases from V and 4 from J; bases not matched to a gene: 8. In DNA form, the CDR3 reads TGTGCCAGCAGTCAAACCGGGACAGATAATCAGCCCCAGCATTTT. It specifies CASSQTGTDNQPQHF.

This clone has a single count. The J gene is TRBJ1-4, the V gene TRBV25-1, with D unresolved. CDR3 length: 16 residues. Germline lookup yields CDR1 MGHDK and CDR2 SYGVNS. Trimming removed 0 bases at V and 3 bases at J, with 11 bases between. CDR3 in amino acids: CASSEYYPPANEKLFF. CDR3 coding DNA: TGTGCCAGCAGTGAATACTACCCGCCGGCTAATGAAAAACTGTTTTTT.

The rearrangement joins TRBV19 to TRBJ2-1; TRBD1 agrees at 7 bases. This CDR3 has 15 residues. Germline V gene data show CDR1 as LNHDA and CDR2 as SQIVND (reference sequence). V trimming: 6 bases; J trimming: 4 bases; junction bases outside the gene matches: 9. The CDR3 sequence: CASRTGAASYNEQFF. Written as DNA, the CDR3 is TGTGCCAGTAGAACAGGGGCAGCTAGTTACAATGAGCAGTTCTTC.

This chain joins TRBV6-5 and TRBJ1-1; no reliable D call. Trimming pared 0 bases from V and 7 bases from J, leaving 9 bases between. The germline V gene has CDR1 MNHEY and CDR2 SVGAGI. The CDR3 consists of 13 residues. The CDR3 is CASSYSEEDEAFF. CDR3 DNA sequence: TGTGCCAGCAGTTACTCGGAGGAAGATGAAGCTTTCTTT.

The J gene is TRBJ2-7, the V gene TRBV15, with D perhaps matching TRBD1 (6 bases). The CDR3 totals 15 residues. Looked up from germline, CDR1 is LNHNV and CDR2 is YYDKDF (reference sequence). Trimming took off 2 bases at V and 0 bases at J, with 11 bases between the two ends. The CDR3 loop reads CATSRQQGTSYEQYF. CDR3 DNA: TGTGCCACCAGCAGACAACAGGGAACCTCCTACGAGCAGTACTTC.

The CDR3 bases are TGCGCCAGCAGGGGGAGGGTCAACACCATATATTTT. Translating it yields CASRGRVNTIYF. The genes are TRBV10-2 and TRBJ1-3, with unresolved D. Germline V CDR1 and CDR2: WSHSY, SAAADI. The V end was cut by 6 bases, the J end by 7 bases, with 10 bases between. The CDR3 totals 12 residues.

The gene calls are TRBV6-4 and TRBJ2-7, with TRBD2 matching 13 bases. CDR3 length: 17 amino acids. Trimming at V came to 2 bases and at J to 5 bases, leaving 9 bases not matched to a gene. Germline loops: CDR1 MRHNA, CDR2 SNTAGT. CDR3 protein: CASSDGTSGGAYHEQYF. CDR3 nucleotides: TGTGCCAGCAGTGACGGTACTAGCGGGGGGGCCTACCACGAGCAGTACTTC.

The DNA for the CDR3 is TGTGCCAGCAGTGAAGTAGGGGTAGGGGGAAATGGCTACACCTTC. Its protein is CASSEVGVGGNGYTF. The rearrangement joins TRBV6-1 to TRBJ1-2; weak D call: TRBD1 (6 bases). V was trimmed by 1 base and J by 6 bases, leaving 15 bases between them. The CDR3 extends over 15 amino acids. The V gene's germline CDR1 is MNHNS and CDR2 SASEGT.

The CDR3 region has the DNA TGTGCCACCACAGACTCTGGAAACACCATATATTTT. Translating gives CATTDSGNTIYF. The chain is built from TRBV24-1 and TRBJ1-3; D is unresolved. The CDR3 runs to 12 residues. V lost 8 bases, J lost 0 bases, and 4 bases lay in between. Germline lookup yields CDR1 KGHDR and CDR2 SFDVKD.

This CDR3 reads CASSQSVLDTQYF. The CDR3 region has the DNA TGTGCCAGCAGCCAATCGGTGCTAGATACGCAGTATTTT. The V and J genes are TRBV3-1 (or the pseudogene TRBV3-2) and TRBJ2-3; D is unclear. V lost 2 bases, J lost 5 bases, and 8 bases lay in between. Germline CDR1 is LGHDT and CDR2 is YNNKEL (reference sequence). CDR3 length: 13 amino acids.

The V call is TRBV7-2, the J call TRBJ2-7; TRBD1 aligns across 7 bases. Germline values: CDR1 SGHTA, CDR2 FQGNSA. With V trimmed by 4 bases and J by 6 bases, 12 bases remained unmatched. This CDR3 comprises 15 residues. The CDR3 sequence: CASSSSGTEELEQYF. The CDR3 bases are TGTGCCAGCAGCTCTTCCGGGACAGAGGAACTCGAGCAGTACTTC.

CDR3 residues: CASSYKRTGGTGELFF. Here the CDR3 DNA reads TGTGCCAGCAGTTACAAGCGGACAGGAGGGACCGGGGAGCTGTTTTTT. This chain connects TRBV6-5 to TRBJ2-2; perhaps TRBD1 as D (7 bases). The CDR3 runs 16 residues. Germline lookup yields CDR1 MNHEY and CDR2 SVGAGI. Between the trimmed V and J ends, which lost 2 bases and 5 bases, there was a span of 15 bases.

The V and J genes are TRBV6-2 or TRBV6-3 and TRBJ1-3; D ambiguous. This CDR3 region has 16 residues. Germline CDR1 and CDR2: MNHEY and SVGEGT. V lost 2 bases to trimming and J lost 2 bases, with 13 bases between them. The CDR3 region has the DNA TGTGCCAGCAGTTACCATCGGTCGAGCACTGGAAACACCATATATTTT. This gives the protein CASSYHRSSTGNTIYF.

The J gene is TRBJ2-2, the V gene TRBV2; TRBD2 aligns across 14 bases. This CDR3 comprises 18 residues. CDR1 is SNHLY, CDR2 FYNNEI, per germline. Trimming at V came to 2 bases and at J to 5 bases, leaving 7 bases not matched to a gene. In DNA, the CDR3 is TGTGCCAGCAGTGAACGCGGGGGGACTAGCGGGAGTACCGGGGAGCTGTTTTTT. This gives the protein CASSERGGTSGSTGELFF.

V gene TRBV19 combines with J gene TRBJ2-1, with 9 nucleotides matching TRBD1. Germline-derived CDR1 and CDR2 are LNHDA and SQIVND (reference sequence). With 4 bases clipped from V and 3 bases from J, the junction kept 4 bases outside the gene matches. This CDR3 contains 15 residues. CDR3 nucleotide sequence: TGTGCCAGTAGTACGACAGGGGGTTACTACAATGAGCAGTTCTTC. It yields the protein CASSTTGGYYNEQFF.

The rearrangement uses TRBV3-1 (or the pseudogene TRBV3-2) and TRBJ2-1; D is perhaps TRBD1 (6 bases). The CDR3 is made up of 19 amino acids. V lost 0 bases, J lost 5 bases, and 23 bases lay in between. CDR1 and CDR2 (germline): LGHDT, YNNKEL (reference sequence). Here the CDR3 reads CASSQDDRHKAVPNNEQFF. The CDR3 DNA is TGTGCCAGCAGCCAAGACGACAGGCATAAAGCGGTACCCAACAATGAGCAGTTCTTC.

This chain joins TRBV2 and TRBJ1-5; TRBD1 matches 10 bases. Germline CDR1 SNHLY, CDR2 FYNNEI. The CDR3 has 17 residues. V trimming: 1 base; J trimming: 6 bases; junction bases outside the gene matches: 9. The CDR3 nucleotides read TGTGCCAGCAGTGAAGTCCGGGGACAGGGGTTGGGTCAGCCCCAGCATTTT. Its translation: CASSEVRGQGLGQPQHF. Filled out from reference TRBV2 and TRBJ1-5, the complete variable domain reads EPEVTQTPSHQVTQMGQEVILRCVPISNHLYFYWYRQILGQKVEFLVSFYNNEISEKSEIFDDQFSVERPDGSNFTLKIRSTKLEDSAMYFCASSEVRGQGLGQPQHFGDGTRLSIL.

This chain uses TRBV9 with TRBJ2-3; D perhaps matches TRBD1 (6 bases). The CDR3 spans 14 residues. V was shortened by 3 bases and J by 3 bases, with 11 bases between the two germline ends. Germline CDR1 reads SGDLS; CDR2 reads YYNGEE. The CDR3 DNA follows: TGTGCCAGCAGCGACACAAGGGGGACAGATACGCAGTATTTT. Encoded protein: CASSDTRGTDTQYF.